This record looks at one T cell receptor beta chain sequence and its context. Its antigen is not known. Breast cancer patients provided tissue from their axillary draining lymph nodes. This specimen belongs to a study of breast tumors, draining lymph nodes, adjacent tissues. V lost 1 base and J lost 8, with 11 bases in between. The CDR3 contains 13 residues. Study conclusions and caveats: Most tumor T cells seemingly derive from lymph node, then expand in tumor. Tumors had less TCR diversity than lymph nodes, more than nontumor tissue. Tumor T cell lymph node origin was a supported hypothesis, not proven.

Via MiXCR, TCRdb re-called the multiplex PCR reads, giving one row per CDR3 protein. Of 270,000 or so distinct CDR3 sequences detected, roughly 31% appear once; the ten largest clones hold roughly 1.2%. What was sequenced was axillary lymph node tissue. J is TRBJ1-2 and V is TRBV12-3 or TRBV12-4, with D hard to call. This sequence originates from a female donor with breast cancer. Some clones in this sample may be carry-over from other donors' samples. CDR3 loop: CASSLGQSGGYTF. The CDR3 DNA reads TGTGCCAGCAGTTTAGGGCAGTCCGGAGGCTACACCTTC.